One and the same sample provided the 20 T cell receptor beta chains below, sequenced in a study of tumor-infiltrating lymphocytes in primary liver carcinoma. A primer matching the constant region was used to make TCR beta cDNA from 500 ng of total RNA. Libraries for TCR beta were built through three nested multiplex PCR rounds, which together made up a slightly modified ARM-PCR procedure. Each of the first two PCR rounds ran roughly 10 cycles with TRBV1-TRBV30 forward and C-beta reverse primers. Each CDR3 protein gets one entry after TCRdb re-called the multiplex PCR reads with MiXCR. This sample carries hundreds of thousands of distinct CDR3 sequences, 50% to 75% of them seen once, and the ten largest clones take over 15%. Unsorted whole blood served as the source of blood RNA, and germline DNA was extracted as well. Sequenced: peripheral blood. Receptor source: a woman aged 25-40 years with primary liver carcinoma and hepatitis B virus infection.

This clonotype was picked up a small number of times. The chain is built from TRBV4-1 and TRBJ2-7; TRBD2 aligns across 8 bases. V was clipped by 0 bases and J by 3 bases; unmatched bases: 7. Germline CDR1 reads MGHRA; CDR2 reads YSYEKL. CDR3 size: 16 residues. Here the CDR3 reads CASSQEGFGTSYEQYF. The CDR3 DNA reads as TGCGCCAGCAGCCAAGAAGGATTCGGGACTAGCTACGAGCAGTACTTC.

This clonotype was seen at least ten times. The chain is built from TRBV29-1 and TRBJ2-5; possible D gene TRBD2, 6 bases. Trimming removed 4 bases from V and 5 bases from J, with 14 bases in between. CDR3 length: 13 residues. Germline-derived CDR1 and CDR2 are SQVTM and ANQGSEA. CDR3 sequence reads: CSVVFAGRETQYF. Here the CDR3 DNA reads TGCAGCGTTGTCTTTGCGGGGCGGGAGACCCAGTACTTC.

Only one count was recorded for this clonotype. The chain employs TRBV5-1 and TRBJ2-1; 11 bases agree with TRBD2. V trimming: 4 bases; J trimming: 4 bases; junction bases outside the gene matches: 7. CDR3 length: 16 amino acids. Germline-derived CDR1 and CDR2 are SGHRS and YFSETQ. The CDR3 reads CASSVSLAGVYNEQFF. The CDR3 DNA sequence: TGCGCCAGCAGCGTATCACTAGCGGGAGTATACAATGAGCAGTTCTTC.

To note about this clonotype: This may come from a read error, since a much larger clone is one base off. This sequence joins TRBV29-1 and TRBJ2-1; D uncertain. V lost 2 bases and J lost 6, with 8 bases in between. Germline V gene sequence: CDR1 SQVTM, CDR2 ANQGSEA. The CDR3 is made up of 12 amino acids. The CDR3 region has the DNA TGCAGCGTTGAAATGGGATTCAATGAGCAGTTCTTC. As protein: CSVEMGFNEQFF.

The chain uses TRBV30 and TRBJ1-5, with 8 bases identical to TRBD1. V gave up 3 bases and J gave up 4 bases; unmatched junction bases: 5. Germline V gene lookup returns CDR1 GTSNPN and CDR2 SVGIG (reference sequence). The CDR3 has 14 amino acids. CDR3 sequence (DNA): TGTGCCTGGAGCACAGGGACAGGAAATCAGCCCCAGCATTTT. This codes for CAWSTGTGNQPQHF. Full variable domain (rest looked up from reference TRBV30 and TRBJ1-5): SQTIHQWPATLVQPVGSPLSLECTVEGTSNPNLYWYRQAAGRGLQLLFYSVGIGQISSEVPQNLSASRPQDRQFILSSKKLLLSDSGFYLCAWSTGTGNQPQHFGDGTRLSIL.

As to this clonotype: Germline and junction disagree at one end, which may indicate a read error. This sequence joins TRBV11-2 and TRBJ2-3; D unclear. The CDR3 runs to 16 residues. The V gene's germline CDR1 is SGHAT and CDR2 FQNNGV. The CDR3 sequence: CASTLRSDSGTDTRYF. DNA for the CDR3: TGTGCCAGCACCTTACGGTCTGACTCCGGCACAGATACGCGGTATTTT.

In regard to this clonotype: Since a much larger clone is just one base distant, this may be a read error. The chain has TRBV29-1 and TRBJ1-1; TRBD1 matches at 7 bases. The CDR3 is 11 amino acids. J gave up 10 bases and V 6 bases, and 8 bases lay outside the gene matches. Germline CDR1 is SQVTM and CDR2 is ANQGSEA. This chain's CDR3 is CSVNRQGVAFF. The CDR3 DNA reads as TGCAGCGTCAATCGACAGGGAGTAGCTTTCTTT. Looking up the rest from reference TRBV29-1 and TRBJ1-1 gives the full variable domain: SAVISQKPSRDICQRGTSLTIQCQVDSQVTMMFWYRQQPGQSLTLIATANQGSEATYESGFVIDKFPISRPNLTFSTLTVSNMSPEDSSIYLCSVNRQGVAFFGQGTRLTVV.

Worth noting for this clonotype: The junction differs from germline at one of its ends, possibly a read error. This chain connects TRBV11-2 to TRBJ2-7; a possible D gene is TRBD1 (6 bases). The length of the CDR3 is 14 residues. In germline, CDR1 is SGHAT, CDR2 FQNNGV. CDR3 residues: CASSPPTGIYELYF. The CDR3 DNA sequence: TGTGCCAGCAGCCCGCCTACAGGGATCTACGAGCTGTACTTC.

This clonotype was counted only a few times. The chain joins TRBV14 to TRBJ2-3, with TRBD2 matching 8 bases. Trimming at V came to 4 bases and at J to 6 bases, leaving 9 bases not matched to a gene. The CDR3 runs to 15 residues. Germline lookup yields CDR1 SGHDN and CDR2 FVKESK. CDR3 protein: CASSLGLAWSDTQYF. CDR3 nucleotide sequence: TGTGCCAGCAGCCTCGGACTAGCTTGGTCCGATACGCAGTATTTT.

Ten or more counts support this clonotype. This sequence joins TRBV29-1 and TRBJ2-1; 7 bases match TRBD2. The junction had 27 bases not matched to a gene; V was cut back by 2 bases and J by 2 bases. CDR3 length equals 22 residues. Germline V gene sequence: CDR1 SQVTM, CDR2 ANQGSEA. The CDR3 loop is CSVERCWLLLSSGRYPYNEQFF. CDR3 coding DNA: TGCAGCGTTGAAAGGTGTTGGCTTCTCCTTAGCTCCGGGAGGTACCCCTACAATGAGCAGTTCTTC.

In its sample, this clonotype was seen a few times. This chain connects TRBV29-1 to TRBJ1-2; no definite D call. CDR3 length equals 15 residues. Germline CDR1 is SQVTM and CDR2 is ANQGSEA. The V end lost 5 bases, the J end lost 0 bases, and 16 bases lay between the germline ends. Here the CDR3 DNA reads TGCAGCGTTACAGCGGAACTTCGAGCTAACTATGGCTACACCTTC. Encoded protein: CSVTAELRANYGYTF. The full variable domain, in which reference TRBV29-1 and TRBJ1-2 provide the parts outside the CDR3, is SAVISQKPSRDICQRGTSLTIQCQVDSQVTMMFWYRQQPGQSLTLIATANQGSEATYESGFVIDKFPISRPNLTFSTLTVSNMSPEDSSIYLCSVTAELRANYGYTFGSGTRLTVV.

The chain couples TRBV28 to TRBJ2-6; tentatively, D is TRBD1 or TRBD2 (5 bases each). This CDR3 contains 18 residues. V was clipped by 5 bases and J by 0 bases, with 17 bases between them. The germline gives CDR1 MDHEN, CDR2 SYDVKM. DNA for the CDR3: TGTGCCAGCAGTCCACCCTCGGGACCGGTCTCTGGGGCCAACGTCCTGACTTTC. Translation: CASSPPSGPVSGANVLTF.

Ten or more counts support this clonotype. This rearrangement joins TRBV29-1 to TRBJ1-5; TRBD1 matches 7 bases. CDR1 and CDR2 (germline): SQVTM, ANQGSEA. This CDR3 comprises 13 residues. Trimming removed 6 bases from V and 2 bases from J; junction bases left unmatched: 4. In DNA form, the CDR3 reads TGCAGCGTCAGGGGGATGGGCAATCAGCCCCAGCATTTT. As protein: CSVRGMGNQPQHF.

The table lists this clonotype with a count of one. A much larger clonotype is one base distant, so this may be a read error. The CDR3 end shows no conserved phenylalanine or tryptophan, and so a read error is likely. This rearrangement joins TRBV12-3 or TRBV12-4 to TRBJ2-4; a possible D gene is TRBD1 (5 bases). The ends were cut back, 8 bases at V and 8 bases at J, with 16 bases in the middle. This CDR3 has 13 residues. Written as DNA, the CDR3 is TGTGCCAGCCGTCCGGCAGGGTCGTACATTCAGTACTCC. This codes for CASRPAGSYIQYS.

V is TRBV14 and J is TRBJ2-1; D remains ambiguous. Germline V CDR1 and CDR2: SGHDN, FVKESK. This CDR3 has 11 residues. V lost 2 bases to trimming and J lost 8 bases, with 4 bases between them. This chain's CDR3 is CASSQLYEQFF. The CDR3 DNA follows: TGTGCCAGCAGCCAATTGTATGAGCAGTTCTTC. Variable domain in full (rest from reference TRBV14 and TRBJ2-1): EAGVTQFPSHSVIEKGQTVTLRCDPISGHDNLYWYRRVMGKEIKFLLHFVKESKQDESGMPNNRFLAERTGGTYSTLKVQPAELEDSGVYFCASSQLYEQFFGPGTRLTVL.

With respect to this clonotype: This may arise from a read error, as a much more abundant clone is one base away. No conserved phenylalanine or tryptophan ends this CDR3, so it is likely a read error. The rearrangement links TRBV29-1 to TRBJ2-5; D is perhaps TRBD1 or TRBD2 (6 bases each). Germline CDR1 reads SQVTM; CDR2 reads ANQGSEA. V lost 4 bases and J 4 bases, leaving 16 bases between the germline ends. The CDR3 extends over 14 amino acids. CDR3 in amino acids: CSVAGAGFLETQYL. The CDR3, as DNA: TGCAGCGTTGCAGGGGCGGGGTTCCTAGAGACCCAGTACTTG.

The chain recombines TRBV11-3 with TRBJ2-1; D is uncertain. The V gene's germline CDR1 is SGHNT and CDR2 YENEEA. The CDR3 runs to 16 residues. Trimming shortened V by 9 bases and J by 1 base, and 19 bases separated the two germline ends. CDR3 nucleotides: TGTGCCAGTAACCTAGTCCGGGCGCCGTCCTACAATGAGCAGTTCTTC. Translating it yields CASNLVRAPSYNEQFF.

As concerns this clonotype: One base away lies a much larger clone, so this may be a sequencing read error. The V gene is TRBV4-3, the J gene TRBJ2-1, with TRBD1 matching over 7 bases. Germline loops: CDR1 LGHNA, CDR2 YSLEER. The CDR3 is 17 residues long. CDR3 in amino acids: CASSQSSDREIYSEQFF. CDR3 bases: TGCGCCAGCAGCCAGTCTAGTGACAGGGAAATCTACAGTGAGCAGTTCTTC.

This clonotype was detected a few times. A much larger clone sits a single nucleotide away, making a read error possible. This rearrangement joins TRBV11-3 to TRBJ2-5; D remains unclear. CDR1 is SGHNT and CDR2 is YENEEA in the germline V gene. The CDR3 has 14 residues. The CDR3: CVSSLVTASETQYF. DNA for the CDR3: TGTGTCAGCAGCTTAGTCACGGCCTCGGAGACCCAGTACTTC.

In the case of this clonotype: This is likely a read error, given that the CDR3 carries no conserved phenylalanine or tryptophan at its end. The CDR3 DNA is TGTGCCAGTAGTGAGAGTACCATGAACATTGAAGCTTTCCTT. Protein sequence: CASSESTMNIEAFL. The rearrangement uses TRBV6-6 and TRBJ1-1; D not certain. CDR3 length: 14 residues. The germline V gene encodes CDR1 MNHNY and CDR2 SVGAGI (reference sequence).